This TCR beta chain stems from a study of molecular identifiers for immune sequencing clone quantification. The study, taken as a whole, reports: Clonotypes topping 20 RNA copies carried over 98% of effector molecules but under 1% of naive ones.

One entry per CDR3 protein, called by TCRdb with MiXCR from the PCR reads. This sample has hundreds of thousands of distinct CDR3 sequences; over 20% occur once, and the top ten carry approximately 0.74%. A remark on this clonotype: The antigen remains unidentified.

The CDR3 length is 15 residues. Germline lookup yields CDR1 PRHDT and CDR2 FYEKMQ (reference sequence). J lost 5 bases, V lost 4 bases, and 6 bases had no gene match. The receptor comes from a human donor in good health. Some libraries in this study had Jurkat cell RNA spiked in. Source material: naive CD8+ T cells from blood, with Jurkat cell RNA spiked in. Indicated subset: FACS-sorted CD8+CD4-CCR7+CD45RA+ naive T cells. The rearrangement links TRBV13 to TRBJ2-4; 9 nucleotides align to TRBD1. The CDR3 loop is CASSSKGQGQNIQYF. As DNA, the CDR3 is TGTGCCAGCAGCTCCAAGGGACAGGGCCAAAACATTCAGTACTTC.